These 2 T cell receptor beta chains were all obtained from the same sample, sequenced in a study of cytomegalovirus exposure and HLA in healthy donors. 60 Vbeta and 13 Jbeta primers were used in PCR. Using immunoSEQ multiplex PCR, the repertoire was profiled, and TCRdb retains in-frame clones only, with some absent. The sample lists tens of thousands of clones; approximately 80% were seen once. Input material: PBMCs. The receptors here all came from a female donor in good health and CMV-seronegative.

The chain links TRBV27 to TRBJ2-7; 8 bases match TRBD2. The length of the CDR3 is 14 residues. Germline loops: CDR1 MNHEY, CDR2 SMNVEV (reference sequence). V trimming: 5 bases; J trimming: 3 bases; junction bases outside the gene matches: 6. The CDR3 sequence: CASSTSGPLYEQYF. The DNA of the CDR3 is TGTGCCAGCAGTACTAGCGGCCCTCTCTACGAGCAGTACTTC.

The CDR3 loop reads CASSEAGWGEAFF. DNA of the CDR3: TGTGCCAGCAGTGAGGCCGGGTGGGGCGAAGCTTTCTTT. This chain connects TRBV6-4 to TRBJ1-1, with D possibly TRBD1 on 5 matching bases. V shed 3 bases and J shed 8 bases, with 13 bases lying between them. Germline CDR1 MRHNA, CDR2 SNTAGT. CDR3 length: 13 residues.